This T cell receptor beta chain stems from a study of T cells in Graves' hyperthyroidism and ophthalmopathy. Findings and caveats of the study: Most thyroid clonotypes with frequency above 0.001 were detected in blood.

This clonotype was counted at least ten times. What it binds is not known. This CDR3 region has 17 residues. The ends lost 5 bases at V and 4 bases at J; junction bases unmatched: 14. Germline loops: CDR1 LGHNA, CDR2 YNFKEQ. PBMCs came from 9 to 10 ml fresh peripheral blood. Amplified regions were TCR beta CDR3 sequences from RNA transcripts. First-round RT-PCR with HTBI primers amplified the TCR CDR3 region. From the multiplex PCR reads, TCRdb called clonotypes with MiXCR, one entry per CDR3 protein. The sample lists about 740,000 distinct CDR3 sequences, 14% occurring once. The V and J genes are TRBV4-2 and TRBJ2-7, with 10 bases lining up with TRBD1. The sequenced material came from blood. This TCR derives from a woman aged 18-29 years with Graves' hyperthyroidism. CDR3 sequence reads: CASSWKAGTGEWYEQYF. The CDR3, as DNA: TGTGCCAGCAGCTGGAAGGCCGGGACAGGGGAGTGGTACGAGCAGTACTTC.